This is a list of T cell receptor beta chains from one sample in a study of T cells after yellow fever vaccination. One entry per CDR3 protein results from TCRdb running MiXCR on the 5' RACE reads. The sample holds 340,000 or so distinct CDR3 sequences, around 13% seen once. The source material was CD4+ T cells sorted from PBMCs, sampled 15 days after the yellow fever booster vaccination. These receptors were collected from a man between 18 and 29 years old who received the YFV17D yellow fever vaccine. The CDR3 runs from the conserved cysteine through the conserved F or W. D genes are given only for firm matches. Clone sizes are given selectively: once, few, many, or a class where the clone is expanded.

TRBJ2-7 TRBD1 once TRBV5-8 TGTGCCAGCAGCTTGGCCGGGACAGTCGAGCAGTACTTC CASSLAGTVEQYF
TRBJ1-1 NA NA TRBV5-4 TGTGCCAGCAGCCTAGGACCGTCTTCGAACACTGAAGCTTTCTTT CASSLGPSSNTEAFF
TRBJ2-5 NA few TRBV30 TGTGCCTGGAGTGTGGTGGGAGAGACCCAGTACTTC CAWSVVGETQYF
TRBJ2-5 NA few TRBV5-1 TGCGCCAGCAGCTTGGGAACAGGACTGGGCGAGACCCAGTACTTC CASSLGTGLGETQYF
TRBJ1-6 NA few TRBV28 TGTGCCAGCAGTTTTTGGAGGGCTAATTCACCCCTCCACTTT CASSFWRANSPLHF
TRBJ1-2 NA NA TRBV20-1 TGCAGTGCTAGTTCCTCAGGGACCGGTGGCTACACCTTC CSASSSGTGGYTF
TRBJ1-1 NA few TRBV28 TGTGCCAGCAGTTTGTGGGAGGCGAGCACTGAAGCTTTCTTT CASSLWEASTEAFF
TRBJ2-1 NA NA TRBV5-1 TGCGCCAGCAGCTTCGGCAGGGGTACCGCTAGCTCCTACAATGAGCAGTTCTTC CASSFGRGTASSYNEQFF
TRBJ2-3 NA NA TRBV4-3 TGCGCCAGCAGCCAAGGAGCGGGTACGCAGTATTTT CASSQGAGTQYF
TRBJ1-1 NA few TRBV29-1 TGCAGCGTTGCTGGACATATGAACACTGAAGCTTTCTTT CSVAGHMNTEAFF
TRBJ2-2 NA NA TRBV10-3 TGTGCCACCCAAAAGAACACCGGGGAGCTGTTTTTT CATQKNTGELFF
TRBJ2-4 TRBD1 few TRBV20-1 TGCAGTGCTAGTCAAGGGACAGGGGGAAGCGACATTCAGTACTTC CSASQGTGGSDIQYF
TRBJ2-7 TRBD2 NA TRBV5-1 TGCGCCGGCAGCCGGGGGGGGAACAACGAGCAGTACTTC CAGSRGGNNEQYF
TRBJ2-1 NA few TRBV4-2 TGTGCCAGCAGCCAAGCGGCAGACAACGATGAGCAGTTCTTC CASSQAADNDEQFF
TRBJ2-1 NA NA TRBV9 TGTGCCAGCAGCGTACCGGGGGCGGCGGGCTTTGGGGGTGAGCAGTTCTTC CASSVPGAAGFGGEQFF
TRBJ1-6 NA NA TRBV27 TGTGCCAGCAGTACACGGACCGGGGTCAGGTCACCCCTCCACTTT CASSTRTGVRSPLHF
TRBJ1-3 NA few TRBV7-9 TGTGCCAGCAGCTTATCGATCGAGTACTCTGGAAACACCATATATTTT CASSLSIEYSGNTIYF
TRBJ2-3 NA NA TRBV12-3/TRBV12-4 TGTGCCAGCGAGGGACCAGATACGCAGTATTTT CASEGPDTQYF
TRBJ1-5 TRBD1 NA TRBV7-9 TGTGCCAGCAGCTCCCACAGGGGCGAGCGACCCCAGCATTTT CASSSHRGERPQHF
TRBJ1-2 NA NA TRBV7-7 TGTGCTAGCAGCTTAGCGGTCGGGACACCACTTGTCTATGGCTACACCTTC CASSLAVGTPLVYGYTF
TRBJ1-1 NA few TRBV20-1 TGCAGTGCTAGTCTTATCCTGACTTTGAACACTGAAGCTTTCTTT CSASLILTLNTEAFF
TRBJ2-1 NA NA TRBV27 TGTGCCAGCAGTTTTAGAGTAAACTCCTACAATGAGCAGTTCTTC CASSFRVNSYNEQFF
TRBJ2-3 NA few TRBV5-1 TGCGCCAGCAGCTTCTGGGGGACAAGCAGCACAGATACGCAGTATTTT CASSFWGTSSTDTQYF
TRBJ1-5 NA NA TRBV2 TGTGCCAGCAGTGAACGGAGTAGCAATCAGCCCCAGCATTTT CASSERSSNQPQHF
TRBJ2-1 TRBD2 few TRBV20-1 TGCAGTGCTTTACTAGCGGGGGGCCCGGATGAGCAGTTCTTC CSALLAGGPDEQFF
TRBJ2-5 NA few TRBV30 TGTGCCTGGAGTTTTACGACCCGCCAAGAGACCCAGTACTTC CAWSFTTRQETQYF
TRBJ1-1 NA many TRBV10-3 TGTGCCATTACCCCTGGGTGGGACACTGAAGCTTTCTTT CAITPGWDTEAFF
TRBJ1-1 NA NA TRBV20-1 TGCAGTGCTAGTGGAGGAGAGACTGAAGCTTTCTTT CSASGGETEAFF
TRBJ2-3 TRBD2 NA TRBV24-1 TGTGCCACCAGTGATACCCGGGGGGTAGATACGCAGTATTTT CATSDTRGVDTQYF
TRBJ1-4 NA NA TRBV4-2 TGTGCCAGCAGCCAAGACACACAGGCCCGAGAAAAACTGTTTTTT CASSQDTQAREKLFF
TRBJ1-2 NA few TRBV2 TGTGCCAGCGGGGAGTCTAACTATGGCTACACCTTC CASGESNYGYTF
TRBJ1-6 TRBD1 few TRBV30 TGTGCCTGGAGGTCCGGGACAGGGGATTCACCCCTCCACTTT CAWRSGTGDSPLHF
TRBJ2-1 NA few TRBV10-2 TGCGCCAGCAGTGTTTCGGGTTCCTACAATGAGCAGTTCTTC CASSVSGSYNEQFF
TRBJ1-1 NA NA TRBV5-1 TGCGCCAGCAGCTTGCGATGGAGGGGGAACACTGAAGCTTTCTTT CASSLRWRGNTEAFF
TRBJ2-5 NA many TRBV28 TGTGCCACCGTTACCGGAAAAGGGTTCGAGACCCAGTACTTC CATVTGKGFETQYF
TRBJ1-5 NA NA TRBV7-2 TGTGCCAGCAGCTTGCCCGGGGCCAATCAGCCCCAGCATTTT CASSLPGANQPQHF
TRBJ2-5 NA NA TRBV6-2/TRBV6-3 TGTGCCAGCAGTTACGGGGGGACCGGGACGAGCCCGAAAGAGACCCAGTACTTC CASSYGGTGTSPKETQYF
TRBJ1-2 TRBD1 NA TRBV12-3/TRBV12-4 TGTGCCAGCAGTCTCCATCCAGGGGGCAATGGCTACACCTTC CASSLHPGGNGYTF
TRBJ2-4 NA NA TRBV6-1 TGTGCCAGCAGAAGAACCCCAGGGTTCAACATTCAGTACTTC CASRRTPGFNIQYF
TRBJ2-3 TRBD2 few TRBV20-1 TGCAGTGCACCAACTACTAGCGGGGGAGTCCCACAGGCTACGCAGTATTTT CSAPTTSGGVPQATQYF
TRBJ1-5 NA few TRBV3-1 TGTGCCAGCAGCCAAGGCCCACAGGGTGGACAGCCCCAGCATTTT CASSQGPQGGQPQHF
TRBJ2-2 TRBD2 few TRBV10-3 TGTGCCATCAGTGGTCATAGCGGGGTGCCCACCGGGGAGCTGTTTTTT CAISGHSGVPTGELFF
TRBJ1-5 NA NA TRBV6-8 TGTCACGTACGGCAGCCCCAGCATTTT CHVRQPQHF
TRBJ2-4 NA few TRBV29-1 TGCAGCGGGGGGGACCTAGCCAAAAACATTCAGTACTTC CSGGDLAKNIQYF
TRBJ2-2 TRBD2 few TRBV7-3 TGTGCCAGCAGCTACCCAGCGGGGGGCAACACCGGGGAGCTGTTTTTT CASSYPAGGNTGELFF
TRBJ2-1 NA NA TRBV5-4 TGTGCCAGCAGCTTGGGAGGGGAAGAGACCCAGTTCTTC CASSLGGEETQFF
TRBJ1-6 TRBD1 many TRBV6-5 TGTGCCAGCAGGAGGACAGGGGATTCACCCCTCCACTTT CASRRTGDSPLHF
TRBJ2-5 NA NA TRBV7-9 TGTGCCAGCAGCTCACACTTTGGTTTAGAGACCCAGTACTTC CASSSHFGLETQYF
TRBJ1-2 NA NA TRBV9 TGTGCCAGCAGCTTAGACTCCCAGAGAGTCTATGGCTACACCTTC CASSLDSQRVYGYTF
TRBJ1-1 NA NA TRBV6-6 TGTGCCAGCAGTTACCAACCCGGACAGCGCGGCACTGAAGCTTTCTTT CASSYQPGQRGTEAFF